This T cell receptor (beta chain) was observed in a study of T cell repertoires in cytomegalovirus infection. Across the study: Through public TCR beta signatures, both CMV infection and matching HLA type were indicated. Regarding the study as a whole: CMV-specific TCR beta clonotypes restricted by HLA-C were the ones dominating the ex vivo response.

Using its own MiXCR run on the reads, TCRdb lists one record per CDR3 protein. This sample yields 150,000 to 200,000 distinct CDR3 sequences, of which roughly an eighth are seen a single time; over 25% belongs to the top ten. The CDR3 has 14 residues. CDR1 MDHEN and CDR2 SYDVKM come from the germline V gene. Trimming removed 6 bases at V and 1 base at J, with 13 bases between. This clonotype has a count of ten or more. Its antigen is not known. The rearrangement joins TRBV28 to TRBJ2-7; the D gene is possibly TRBD1 (5 bases). The material sequenced was PBMCs. This sequence originates from a human donor in good health (CMV status not recorded). Some clones in this sample may be carry-over from other donors' samples. CDR3 amino acids: CASRERQSSYEQYF. CDR3 in DNA: TGTGCCAGCAGGGAAAGACAGAGTTCCTACGAGCAGTACTTC.